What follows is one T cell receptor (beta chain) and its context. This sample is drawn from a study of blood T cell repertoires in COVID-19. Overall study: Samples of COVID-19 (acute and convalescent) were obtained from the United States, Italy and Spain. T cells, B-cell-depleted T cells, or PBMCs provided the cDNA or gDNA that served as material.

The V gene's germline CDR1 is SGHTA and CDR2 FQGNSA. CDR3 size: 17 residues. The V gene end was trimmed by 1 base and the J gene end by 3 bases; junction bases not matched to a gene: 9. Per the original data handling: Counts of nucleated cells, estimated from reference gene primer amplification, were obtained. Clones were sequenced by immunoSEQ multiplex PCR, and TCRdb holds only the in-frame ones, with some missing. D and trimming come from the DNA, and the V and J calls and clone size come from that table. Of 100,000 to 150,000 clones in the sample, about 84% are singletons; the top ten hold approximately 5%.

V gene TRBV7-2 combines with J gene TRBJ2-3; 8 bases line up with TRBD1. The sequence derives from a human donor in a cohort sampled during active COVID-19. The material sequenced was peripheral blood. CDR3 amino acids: CASSLVILQGATDTQYF. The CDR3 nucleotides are TGTGCCAGCAGCTTAGTAATTCTGCAGGGGGCAACAGATACGCAGTATTTT.